These T cell receptor beta chains were read from a single sample in a study of cytomegalovirus exposure and HLA in healthy donors. Produced via immunoSEQ multiplex PCR; TCRdb's table is partial and in-frame only. The repertoire holds roughly 160,000 clones, with approximately 76% as singletons. The sample taken for sequencing was PBMCs. Every receptor here comes from a woman under 30 in good health and CMV-seropositive. Both conserved end residues are part of each CDR3. Clone size is not always given. Where it is, it says once, few, many or a class for expanded clones.

j_call | clone_size | v_call | cdr3_aa
TRBJ2-7 | few | TRBV6-1 | CASRDLSGGSYEQYF
TRBJ2-5 | . | TRBV4-1 | CASSLLAGGGQETQYF
TRBJ1-1 | . | TRBV2 | CASSLGQGTEAFF
TRBJ1-2 | . | TRBV7-3 | CASSLFSSPSNYGYTF
TRBJ1-2 | . | TRBV5-8 | CASSRLGPYGYTF
TRBJ1-1 | . | TRBV28 | CASSGNPGAEAFF
TRBJ2-6 | . | TRBV9 | CASSATGQGLSGANVLTF
TRBJ2-2 | few | TRBV5-4 | CASSLVTGGFTGELFF
TRBJ2-7 | . | TRBV21-1 | CASSARTSGDSYEQYF
TRBJ2-3 | once | TRBV5-3 | CARRPLGTRCTDTQYF
TRBJ2-1 | . | TRBV15 | CATSSYRDRPYNEQFF
TRBJ1-1 | . | TRBV14 | CASSPSGSYEAFF
TRBJ1-1 | few | TRBV11-1 | CASSFSTGGKTEAFF
TRBJ2-3 | . | TRBV12-5 | CASGLVVRDTQYF
TRBJ2-5 | . | TRBV5-1 | CASSLASEETQYF
TRBJ2-3 | . | TRBV5-1 | CASSSTPIGTAPNSTDTQYF
TRBJ2-7 | few | TRBV7-2 | CASSLDPGTYEQYF
TRBJ1-6 | once | TRBV5-5 | CASSSRVGQGINSPLHF
TRBJ2-7 | . | TRBV27 | CASSLSPGGSQYF
TRBJ1-1 | . | TRBV5-1 | CASSLTGKMNTEAFF
TRBJ2-1 | . | TRBV6-5 | CASSYSGGTIPNEQFF
TRBJ1-1 | . | TRBV4-3 | CASSWGQNTEAFF